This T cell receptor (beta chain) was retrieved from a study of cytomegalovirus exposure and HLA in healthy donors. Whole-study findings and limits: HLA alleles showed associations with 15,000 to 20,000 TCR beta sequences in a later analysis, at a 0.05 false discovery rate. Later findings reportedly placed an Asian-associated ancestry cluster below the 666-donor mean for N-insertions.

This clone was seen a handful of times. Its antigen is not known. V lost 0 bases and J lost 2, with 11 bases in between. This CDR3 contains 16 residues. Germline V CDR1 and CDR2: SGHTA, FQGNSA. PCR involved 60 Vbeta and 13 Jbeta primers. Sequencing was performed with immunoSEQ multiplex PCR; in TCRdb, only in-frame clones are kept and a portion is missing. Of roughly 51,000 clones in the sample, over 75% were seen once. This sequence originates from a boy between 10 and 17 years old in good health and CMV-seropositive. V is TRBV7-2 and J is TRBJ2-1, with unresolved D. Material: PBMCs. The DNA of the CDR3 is TGTGCCAGCAGCTTAGCTTCTTCTTCTGCCTACAATGAGCAGTTCTTC. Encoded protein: CASSLASSSAYNEQFF.